The 8 T cell receptor beta chains in this list originate from one sample, sequenced in a study of T cell responses to AZD1222 COVID-19 vaccine. Produced via immunoSEQ multiplex PCR; TCRdb's table is partial and in-frame only. Of fewer than 45,000 clones in the sample, about 83% were seen once. This specimen consisted of peripheral blood, obtained on day 0 of AZD1222 vaccination. The receptor set was obtained from an adult in good health.

The chain uses TRBV5-1 and TRBJ2-7, with D unclear. Per the germline V gene, CDR1 is SGHRS and CDR2 is YFSETQ. Trimming pared 2 bases from V and 2 bases from J, leaving 14 bases between. There are 15 residues in the CDR3. CDR3 DNA: TGCGCCAGCAGCTTTGGTGGTTCAGCCGCCTACGAGCAGTACTTC. As protein: CASSFGGSAAYEQYF.

The chain carries TRBV29-1 and TRBJ2-1; no clear D gene. V dropped 5 bases and J dropped 4 bases, with 6 bases sitting between them. The CDR3 length is 11 residues. The germline CDR1 and CDR2 sequences are SQVTM and ANQGSEA. CDR3 loop: CSVTGYNEQFF. Here the CDR3 DNA reads TGCAGCGTTACCGGTTACAATGAGCAGTTCTTC.

The chain has TRBV7-9 and TRBJ1-1; the D is unclear. The germline V gene has CDR1 SEHNR and CDR2 FQNEAQ (reference sequence). The V end was cut by 5 bases, the J end by 11 bases, with 18 bases between. This CDR3 is built from 13 residues. The CDR3, as DNA: TGTGCCAGCAGCCCCCTTGACGGCCTTCGGGCTTTCTTT. Its protein product is CASSPLDGLRAFF.

V gene TRBV18 combines with J gene TRBJ1-4; D possibly corresponds to TRBD1 (6 bases). CDR1 is KGHSH, CDR2 LQKENI, per germline. V lost 2 bases and J 4 bases, leaving 14 bases between the germline ends. The length of the CDR3 is 16 residues. CDR3 in amino acids: CASSPGQTAGNEKLFF. The DNA of the CDR3 is TGTGCCAGCTCACCAGGACAGACAGCCGGTAATGAAAAACTGTTTTTT.

This chain connects TRBV7-2 to TRBJ2-5, with a tentative D call TRBD2 (6 bases). V lost 0 bases, J lost 5 bases, and 13 bases lay in between. This CDR3 is built from 15 residues. Germline V lookup: CDR1 SGHTA, CDR2 FQGNSA. CDR3 protein: CASSLAGRDWETQYF. DNA for the CDR3: TGTGCCAGCAGCTTAGCTGGCCGGGACTGGGAGACCCAGTACTTC.

Written as DNA, the CDR3 is TGTGCCAGCAGCGACGCCAACTCTGGAAACACCATATATTTT. Protein sequence: CASSDANSGNTIYF. The chain is built from TRBV6-2 or TRBV6-3 and TRBJ1-3; D gene unclear. V lost 6 bases to trimming and J lost 0 bases, with 9 bases between them. The CDR3 contains 14 residues. The germline V gene encodes CDR1 MNHEY and CDR2 SVGEGT.

The genes are TRBV29-1 and TRBJ1-2; possibly TRBD1 for D (6 bases). The CDR3 is made up of 12 amino acids. V was cut by 4 bases and J by 2 bases, with 8 bases left in between. Germline CDR1 and CDR2: SQVTM and ANQGSEA. The CDR3 loop reads CSVVGQNYGYTF. In DNA, the CDR3 is TGCAGCGTTGTTGGACAGAACTATGGCTACACCTTC. The full variable domain, with the rest looked up from reference TRBV29-1 and TRBJ1-2, is SAVISQKPSRDICQRGTSLTIQCQVDSQVTMMFWYRQQPGQSLTLIATANQGSEATYESGFVIDKFPISRPNLTFSTLTVSNMSPEDSSIYLCSVVGQNYGYTFGSGTRLTVV.

The chain recombines TRBV28 with TRBJ2-3, with 9 bases identical to TRBD2. CDR1 and CDR2 from the germline V gene are MDHEN and SYDVKM. The length of the CDR3 is 18 residues. Trimming removed 5 bases from V and 4 bases from J; junction bases left unmatched: 16. CDR3 DNA: TGTGCCAGCAGTCCCCTGGGGGTTGGCGGGGGGGTTGCAGATACGCAGTATTTT. This codes for CASSPLGVGGGVADTQYF.